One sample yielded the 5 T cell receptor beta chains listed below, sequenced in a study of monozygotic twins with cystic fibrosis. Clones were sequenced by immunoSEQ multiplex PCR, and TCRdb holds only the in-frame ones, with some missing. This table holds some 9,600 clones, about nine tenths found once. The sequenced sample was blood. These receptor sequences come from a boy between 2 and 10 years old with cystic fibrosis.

CDR3 sequence (DNA): TGTGCCAGTAGTATCCACCTGTTCTCCTACGAGCAGTACGTC. It specifies CASSIHLFSYEQYV. This sequence joins TRBV19 and TRBJ2-7; D is uncertain. The CDR3 has 14 amino acids. The V end was cut by 3 bases, the J end by 0 bases, with 9 bases between. The germline gives CDR1 LNHDA, CDR2 SQIVND (reference sequence).

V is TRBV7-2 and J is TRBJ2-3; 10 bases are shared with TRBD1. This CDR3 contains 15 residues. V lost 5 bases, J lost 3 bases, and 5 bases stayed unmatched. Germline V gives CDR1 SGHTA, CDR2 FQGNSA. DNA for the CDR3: TGTGCCAGCAGCAAGTGGACAGGGGGGACAGATACGCAGTATTTT. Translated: CASSKWTGGTDTQYF.

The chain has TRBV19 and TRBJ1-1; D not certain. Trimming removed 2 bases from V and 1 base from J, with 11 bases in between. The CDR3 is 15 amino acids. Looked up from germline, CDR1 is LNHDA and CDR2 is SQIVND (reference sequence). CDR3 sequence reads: CASSIISRENTEAFF. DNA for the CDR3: TGTGCCAGTAGTATAATCAGTAGAGAGAACACTGAAGCTTTCTTT.

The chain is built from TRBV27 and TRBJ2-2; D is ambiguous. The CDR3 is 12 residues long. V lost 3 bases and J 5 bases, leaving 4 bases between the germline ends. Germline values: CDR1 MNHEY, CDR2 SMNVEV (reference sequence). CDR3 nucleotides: TGTGCCAGCAGTTTCTTAACCGGGGAGCTGTTTTTT. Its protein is CASSFLTGELFF.

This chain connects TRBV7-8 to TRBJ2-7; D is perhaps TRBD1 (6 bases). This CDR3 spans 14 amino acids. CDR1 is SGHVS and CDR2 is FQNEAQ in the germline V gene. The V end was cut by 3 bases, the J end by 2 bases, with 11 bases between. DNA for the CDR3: TGTGCCAGCAGCTTTACAGGGAACCCCTACGAGCAGTACTTC. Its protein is CASSFTGNPYEQYF.